This TCR beta chain was captured in a study of response to subunit inactivated influenza vaccine (dated by TCRdb to 2017 to 2018). About the investigation overall: The study used deep quantitative T cell receptor repertoire profiling to track responses to a trivalent subunit inactivated influenza vaccine. The paper as a whole reports these results and caveats: The authors proposed that each seasonal influenza vaccination may bring in only a limited number of new T cells.

Receptor amplification or capture employed RT-PCR. This sample was sequenced with an Illumina HiSeq 2500. TCRdb reanalyzed the raw reads on its own, using fastp at Q25 for trimming and MiXCR for clone calling, and kept in-frame beta chains. Rows with one shared CDR3 protein collapse into an entry with the most common genes and DNA. This sample is represented by roughly 520,000 distinct CDR3 sequences; around 25% of them were singletons. Together, the top ten hold under 2.5% of the sample. This clonotype was detected a few times. Its antigen remains unidentified. The sample holds no much larger clone one base away, and base qualities are not on file. CDR1 and CDR2 are read off the germline V gene as SGHRS and YFSETQ. Germline trimming amounts to 0 bases on V and 3 bases on J, with 4 as the count of junction bases outside the gene matches. The CDR3 holds 15 amino acids from the cysteine to the phenylalanine. Just the 45-base CDR3 DNA is kept, in frame starting at base 1.

The starting material was CD4+ T cells sorted from PBMCs, obtained around 5 days after vaccination. The TCR was taken from a man in his fifties who received an inactivated influenza vaccine. Donor details come from another sample of the same person, matched by shared clones. In this chain, TRBV5-1 is recombined with TRBJ2-7, with 9 middle bases fitting TRBD1. CDR3 region: CASSLAGQGNYEQYF. The DNA sequence reads TGCGCCAGCAGCTTGGCCGGACAGGGGAACTACGAGCAGTACTTC. The CDR3 plus the reference TRBV5-1 and TRBJ2-7 genes for the other parts give the full variable domain: KAGVTQTPRYLIKTRGQQVTLSCSPISGHRSVSWYQQTPGQGLQFLFEYFSETQRNKGNFPGRFSGRQFSNSRSEMNVSTLELGDSALYLCASSLAGQGNYEQYFGPGTRLTVT.